This record looks at one TCR beta chain sequence and its context. The assay was immunoSEQ multiplex PCR, and TCRdb's table has in-frame clones only and misses some. The table includes roughly 88,000 clones, 87% detected once. From germline, CDR1 is KGHSH and CDR2 LQKENI. The CDR3 totals 16 residues. J lost 5 bases, V lost 6 bases, and 14 bases had no gene match. The data were taken from a study of OX40 agonist ivuxolimab in advanced cancers. This clonotype originated in an adult with an advanced solid tumor such as melanoma, head and neck, liver or kidney cancer. The material was CD4+ or CD8+ T cells sorted from blood, obtained in a trial of the OX40 agonist ivuxolimab. This chain links TRBV18 with TRBJ2-3; 7 bases align to TRBD2. The CDR3 DNA sequence: TGTGCCAGCTCTTCATTAATAGCGGGCCCCCAAGATACGCAGTATTTT. Its protein product is CASSSLIAGPQDTQYF.